This TCR beta chain was obtained from a study of blood T cells in healthy people across ages. This clonotype was detected many times. PCR was performed a second time for roughly 7 to 11 cycles using a sample-barcoded 5' primer and a J-beta primer mix. Every sample gave at least 3 million paired-end reads containing CDR3. Via MiXCR, TCRdb re-called the 5' RACE reads, giving one row per CDR3 protein. In the table there are roughly 650,000 distinct CDR3 sequences, 32% of which are singletons. Germline loops: CDR1 SGHNT, CDR2 YYREEE (reference sequence). Trimming pared 5 bases from V and 0 bases from J, leaving 14 bases between. There are 15 residues in the CDR3.

J is TRBJ2-5 and V is TRBV5-4; a possible D gene is TRBD1 (5 bases). The clonotype comes from a woman older than 75 in good health. The specimen sequenced was blood. The CDR3 DNA follows: TGTGCCAGCAGATCTTCCACAGGCCACCAAGAGACCCAGTACTTC. Amino acids: CASRSSTGHQETQYF.